The 26 T cell receptor beta chains reported below all come from one sample, sequenced in a study of identical twins. MiXCR was run by TCRdb on the 5' RACE reads, yielding one entry per CDR3 protein. The table shows hundreds of thousands of distinct CDR3 sequences, with roughly 7.5% occurring only once. These data were also reused for a study on yellow fever vaccine responses in identical twins.

Sequenced sample: memory (CD45RO+) T cells sorted from blood. The receptors come from a woman under 30 in good health.

The chain recombines TRBV5-4 with TRBJ2-7; TRBD1 might be the D (5 bases). Germline loops: CDR1 SGHNT, CDR2 YYREEE (reference sequence). Trimming left V 0 bases short and J 7 bases short, with 20 bases between. The CDR3 extends over 16 amino acids. The CDR3 DNA follows: TGTGCCAGCAGCTTGGGGACGACAGAATGGCTGAGGGAGCAGTACTTC. It is translated as CASSLGTTEWLREQYF.

This clonotype showed up many times. This chain uses TRBV9 with TRBJ1-3; D is ambiguous. The CDR3 sequence is 15 residues long. Germline CDR1 and CDR2: SGDLS and YYNGEE. V lost 0 bases to trimming and J lost 6 bases, with 13 bases between them. The chain's CDR3 is CASSVAGYGENTIYF. The DNA of the CDR3 is TGTGCCAGCAGCGTAGCTGGGTACGGGGAAAACACCATATATTTT.

There are a few counts of this clonotype. The chain links TRBV12-3 or TRBV12-4 to TRBJ1-5; D possibly corresponds to TRBD1 (6 bases). This CDR3 contains 14 residues. Trimming cost V 6 bases and J 2 bases, with 11 bases left between them. In DNA form, the CDR3 reads TGTGCCAGCAGCCCGCGACAGGGCAATCAGCCCCAGCATTTT. Its protein product is CASSPRQGNQPQHF.

Ten or more counts support this clonotype. This chain connects TRBV29-1 to TRBJ2-7; TRBD1 is a possible D gene (5 bases). The CDR3 has 12 residues. V gave up 4 bases and J gave up 7 bases, with 14 bases separating them. Per germline, CDR1 SQVTM and CDR2 ANQGSEA. The CDR3 nucleotides are TGCAGCGTTGTTCCAGGGCCCGGGGAGCAGTACTTC. Residues: CSVVPGPGEQYF.

The chain employs TRBV15 and TRBJ2-3; D ambiguous. Germline V gives CDR1 LNHNV, CDR2 YYDKDF (reference sequence). The CDR3 is 16 amino acids. Trimming cost V 3 bases and J 0 bases, with 13 bases left between them. The CDR3 nucleotides are TGTGCCACCAGCAGGGGCGACGGCTCAAGCACAGATACGCAGTATTTT. This gives the protein CATSRGDGSSTDTQYF. Together with reference TRBV15 and TRBJ2-3, the CDR3 gives the full variable domain: DAMVIQNPRYQVTQFGKPVTLSCSQTLNHNVMYWYQQKSSQAPKLLFHYYDKDFNNEADTPDNFQSRRPNTSFCFLDIRSPGLGDTAMYLCATSRGDGSSTDTQYFGPGTRLTVL.

Ten or more counts support this clonotype. The chain uses TRBV29-1 and TRBJ2-3; 9 nucleotides agree with TRBD2. Trimming cost V 8 bases and J 1 base; bases outside gene matches: 4. Germline lookup yields CDR1 SQVTM and CDR2 ANQGSEA. The CDR3 runs to 13 residues. The CDR3 loop is CSLRLAGTDTQYF. CDR3 DNA sequence: TGCAGCCTGAGACTAGCGGGCACAGATACGCAGTATTTT.

In the case of this clonotype: At one boundary the junction diverges from the germline segment, which might be a read error. This rearrangement joins TRBV7-7 to TRBJ2-5; D is unresolved. Germline values: CDR1 SSHAT, CDR2 FNYEAQ (reference sequence). This CDR3 contains 16 residues. The CDR3 protein is CASSLASGYARETQYF. In DNA form, the CDR3 reads TGTGCTAGCAGCTTAGCTTCGGGTTACGCGCGAGAGACCCAGTACTTC.

The V gene is TRBV6-2 or TRBV6-3, the J gene TRBJ1-2; possibly TRBD1 for D (5 bases). The CDR3 totals 15 residues. Germline CDR1 MNHEY, CDR2 SVGEGT. V shed 5 bases and J shed 2 bases, with 15 bases lying between them. The CDR3 reads CASSRRDGRNYGYTF. The DNA of the CDR3 is TGTGCCAGCAGTCGCCGGGACGGACGAAACTATGGCTACACCTTC.

This chain joins TRBV20-1 and TRBJ1-2; D possibly corresponds to TRBD1 (6 bases). This CDR3 contains 12 residues. Germline values: CDR1 DFQATT, CDR2 SNEGSKA (reference sequence). Trimming pared 3 bases from V and 7 bases from J, leaving 12 bases between. The CDR3 region is CSARDDRTGYTF. In DNA form, the CDR3 reads TGCAGTGCTAGGGATGACAGGACTGGCTACACCTTC.

This rearrangement joins TRBV7-2 to TRBJ2-7; D is perhaps TRBD2 (7 bases). The germline V gene encodes CDR1 SGHTA and CDR2 FQGNSA. V lost 1 base and J lost 4, with 17 bases in between. The CDR3 contains 16 residues. Written as DNA, the CDR3 is TGTGCCAGCAGCTTAGGAGGGGGGGTTAGGAGGTACGAGCAGTACTTC. It codes for CASSLGGGVRRYEQYF.

This clonotype has only a few counts. The V and J genes are TRBV5-1 and TRBJ2-5, with 10 bases aligning to TRBD1. The CDR3 is made up of 17 amino acids. CDR1 is SGHRS, CDR2 YFSETQ, per germline. V gave up 0 bases and J gave up 5 bases; unmatched junction bases: 10. The CDR3 bases are TGCGCCAGCAGCTTGGCTACCGGGACAGGGGTCGGGGAGACCCAGTACTTC. Translation: CASSLATGTGVGETQYF.

This clonotype was seen more than once but under ten times. The rearrangement links TRBV20-1 to TRBJ2-1; tentative D call: TRBD1 (5 bases). This CDR3 has 13 amino acids. Germline CDR1 and CDR2: DFQATT and SNEGSKA (reference sequence). Trimming removed 5 bases from V and 3 bases from J, with 11 bases in between. Here the CDR3 DNA reads TGCAGTGCTGCCCCAGGGATCTACAATGAGCAGTTCTTC. This sequence encodes CSAAPGIYNEQFF.

The rearrangement uses TRBV20-1 and TRBJ2-3; unclear D gene. This CDR3 is 14 amino acids long. V was cut by 5 bases and J by 1 base, with 13 bases left in between. The germline gives CDR1 DFQATT, CDR2 SNEGSKA (reference sequence). The CDR3 reads CSAQPASGTDTQYF. CDR3 DNA: TGCAGTGCTCAGCCAGCGAGCGGCACAGATACGCAGTATTTT.

This clonotype was seen many times. The rearrangement uses TRBV7-8 and TRBJ2-7; TRBD1 might be the D (5 bases). Germline lookup yields CDR1 SGHVS and CDR2 FQNEAQ. Trimming shortened V by 2 bases and J by 0 bases, and 20 bases separated the two germline ends. The CDR3 contains 18 residues. In DNA, the CDR3 is TGTGCCAGCAGCTTACCTTTACAGGATAGAATAAGCTCCTACGAGCAGTACTTC. It specifies CASSLPLQDRISSYEQYF.

At least ten counts were recorded for this clonotype. The V gene is TRBV29-1, the J gene TRBJ2-5; TRBD2 aligns across 11 bases. Germline V gene data show CDR1 as SQVTM and CDR2 as ANQGSEA. V shed 2 bases, J shed 4 bases, and the junction held 9 bases outside the gene matches. CDR3 length: 16 amino acids. The CDR3, as DNA: TGCAGCGTTGAAAATTTAGCGGGAGGGCCCTCAGAGACCCAGTACTTC. Encoded protein: CSVENLAGGPSETQYF.

V gene TRBV12-3 or TRBV12-4 combines with J gene TRBJ2-7; TRBD1 aligns across 8 bases. Unmatched junction bases numbered 9, after V lost 5 bases and J lost 3 bases. The CDR3 has 15 residues. The CDR3, as DNA: TGTGCCAGCAGTGCAGCCGGACAGGGAGGCTACGAGCAGTACTTC. Protein: CASSAAGQGGYEQYF.

This chain connects TRBV5-1 to TRBJ2-7, with 7 bases aligning to TRBD2. Per germline, CDR1 SGHRS and CDR2 YFSETQ. The V segment lost 0 bases and the J segment 1 base; nucleotides outside the gene matches: 7. The CDR3 length is 16 residues. This CDR3 is CASSLDPGGVSYEQYF. The CDR3 nucleotides read TGCGCCAGCAGCTTGGATCCGGGAGGAGTATCCTACGAGCAGTACTTC. The whole variable domain, remainder taken from reference TRBV5-1 and TRBJ2-7, is KAGVTQTPRYLIKTRGQQVTLSCSPISGHRSVSWYQQTPGQGLQFLFEYFSETQRNKGNFPGRFSGRQFSNSRSEMNVSTLELGDSALYLCASSLDPGGVSYEQYFGPGTRLTVT.

This chain links TRBV15 with TRBJ2-7; unclear D gene. CDR3 length: 12 amino acids. CDR1 is LNHNV and CDR2 is YYDKDF in the germline V gene (reference sequence). With 4 bases removed from V and 8 bases from J, the gap between germline ends came to 12 bases. The CDR3 DNA reads as TGTGCCACCAGCACGGCCACATCGAAGCAGTACTTC. It specifies CATSTATSKQYF.

Only a few counts were recorded for this clonotype. The chain recombines TRBV20-1 with TRBJ2-4; 14 nucleotides line up with TRBD2. Trimming at V came to 4 bases and at J to 9 bases, leaving 11 bases not matched to a gene. This CDR3 spans 16 amino acids. Germline V lookup: CDR1 DFQATT, CDR2 SNEGSKA (reference sequence). DNA for the CDR3: TGCAGTGCTACTTCACCGGGACTAGCGGGAGTAAGCATTCAGTACTTC. Its protein product is CSATSPGLAGVSIQYF.

V is TRBV7-2 and J is TRBJ1-4; a possible D gene is TRBD1 (6 bases). The CDR3 consists of 13 residues. Germline CDR1 and CDR2: SGHTA and FQGNSA. The V and J ends lost 0 bases and 14 bases respectively, with 13 bases between them. The CDR3 DNA is TGTGCCAGCAGCTTAGCTCGCGGGGGCGAGCTGTTTTTT. The encoded protein is CASSLARGGELFF.

This sequence joins TRBV28 and TRBJ1-5; D is uncertain. The germline CDR1 and CDR2 sequences are MDHEN and SYDVKM. The CDR3 covers 14 residues. Trimming cost V 6 bases and J 5 bases, with 14 bases left between them. This CDR3 is CASSPVVSYQPQHF. CDR3 bases: TGTGCCAGCAGCCCCGTAGTGTCCTATCAGCCCCAGCATTTT.

This clonotype has at least ten counts. The V gene is TRBV5-6, the J gene TRBJ2-7; 10 bases line up with TRBD2. Germline-derived CDR1 and CDR2 are SGHDT and YYEEEE. Germline trimming cut 7 bases from V and 7 bases from J; bases unmatched to any gene: 11. CDR3 length: 14 residues. CDR3 residues: CASGRLAGPGEQYF. The DNA for the CDR3 is TGTGCCAGCGGTCGACTAGCGGGTCCGGGGGAGCAGTACTTC.

This clonotype was counted many times. The chain employs TRBV11-2 and TRBJ2-3, with 9 positions matching TRBD1. J was trimmed by 4 bases and V by 1 base; bases with no gene match: 6. The CDR3 is 16 amino acids. The germline CDR1 and CDR2 sequences are SGHAT and FQNNGV. In nucleotides, the CDR3 is TGTGCCAGCAGCTTAGTAGTGGGACAGGGCTCAGATACGCAGTATTTT. Its translation is CASSLVVGQGSDTQYF.

This clonotype showed up just a few times. The chain uses TRBV6-5 and TRBJ2-7; the D gene is possibly TRBD1 (5 bases). Trimming pared 2 bases from V and 6 bases from J, leaving 5 bases between. Germline loops: CDR1 MNHEY, CDR2 SVGAGI. The length of the CDR3 is 11 residues. CDR3 bases: TGTGCCAGCAGTTACCAGGGCGAGCAGTACTTC. It translates to CASSYQGEQYF.

V gene TRBV12-3 or TRBV12-4 combines with J gene TRBJ2-5, with TRBD1 identical over 9 bases. This CDR3 comprises 15 residues. Trimming at V came to 3 bases and at J to 7 bases, leaving 9 bases not matched to a gene. The DNA of the CDR3 is TGTGCCAGCAGTTTCATCGGGACAGGGAGCCGGACCCAGTACTTC. This codes for CASSFIGTGSRTQYF.

This clonotype was detected ten times or more. The rearrangement uses TRBV28 and TRBJ1-3; 8 positions agree with TRBD1. Trimming at V came to 6 bases and at J to 2 bases, leaving 3 bases not matched to a gene. This CDR3 is 14 amino acids long. Germline V gives CDR1 MDHEN, CDR2 SYDVKM. The CDR3 nucleotides are TGTGCCAGCAGCTCAGGGGGCGCTGGAAACACCATATATTTT. It translates to CASSSGGAGNTIYF.